The 22 T cell receptor delta chains listed next were all sequenced from one sample in a study of gamma-delta T cells after stem cell transplantation. TCRdb re-processed the RT-PCR reads via CATT. The sample includes around 1,100 delta-chain clones, approximately 3.8% of them seen just once. Sequences were obtained from gamma-delta T cells. The receptor set was obtained from a human donor. It is not recorded whose cells these are; they may come from a transplant donor.

Judged by abundance, this clone is medium-sized (0.01 to 0.1%). The chain joins TRDV2 to TRDJ1, with 11 bases identical to TRDD3. Germline lookup yields CDR1 GEAIGNYY and CDR2 EKD. The CDR3 has 15 residues. V lost 7 bases and J lost 5; bases outside the gene matches: 11. CDR3 region: CACLPLGDTLDKLIF. The CDR3 DNA reads TGTGCCTGCCTACCCTTGGGGGATACGCTTGATAAACTCATCTTT.

There are a few counts of this clone. With only one base between it and a far larger clone, this is likely a read error. The same CDR3 also results from other DNA sequences found in this sample. The CDR3 nucleotides are TGTGCCTGTGACGCCGTACTGGGGGATACGCGAACCGATAAACTAATCTTT. Amino acid sequence: CACDAVLGDTRTDKLIF. The rearrangement links TRDV2 to TRDJ1; 13 bases are a match to TRDD3. Germline values: CDR1 GEAIGNYY, CDR2 EKD. This CDR3 is 17 amino acids long.

Comment on this clone: A much more abundant neighbour one base away suggests this may be a read error. This sample includes further DNA sequences coding for the same CDR3. This chain joins TRDV2 and TRDJ3; TRDD3 matches at 7 bases. V lost 1 base to trimming and J lost 1 base; unmatched junction nucleotides: 9. This CDR3 has 19 residues. CDR1 and CDR2 (germline): GEAIGNYY, EKD. CDR3 residues: CACDTPGGQPSWDTRQMFF. DNA for the CDR3: TGTGCCTGTGACACACCTGGGGGTCAACCATCCTGGGACACCCGACAGATGTTTTTC.

Concerning this clone itself: A much bigger clone sits one base away, suggesting this may be a read error. This CDR3 is also generated by other DNA sequences in the sample. The chain carries TRDV2 and TRDJ1; 9 bases match TRDD3. Germline V CDR1 and CDR2: GEAIGNYY, EKD. This CDR3 has 19 amino acids. This chain's CDR3 is CACDTLRGPTGGHTDKLIF. The CDR3 DNA reads as TGTGCCTGCGACACCCTTCGGGGTCCTACTGGGGGACACACCGATAAACTCATCTTT.

About this clone itself: The likely explanation is a read error, given a far larger clone one base away. In the same sample, other DNA sequences code for this CDR3. V is TRDV2 and J is TRDJ1, with D maybe TRDD3 (6 bases). V was shortened by 0 bases and J by 2 bases, with 30 bases between the two germline ends. The CDR3 is 21 residues long. From germline, CDR1 is GEAIGNYY and CDR2 EKD. The CDR3 DNA reads as TGTGCCTGTGACACCGTAAAACCTGTAGGGGGACCAAACCTGTATACCGATAAACTCATCTTT. The encoded protein is CACDTVKPVGGPNLYTDKLIF.

A few counts support this clone. A read error is possible here, since a much larger clone lies one base away. Other nucleotide sequences from this sample produce the same CDR3. The chain employs TRDV2 and TRDJ1; 9 nucleotides align to TRDD3. Germline loops: CDR1 GEAIGNYY, CDR2 EKD. The CDR3 totals 18 residues. In DNA form, the CDR3 reads TGTGCTTGTGACACCGTGGAACTGGGGGAGTTAAACACCGATAAACTCATCTTT. Amino acids: CACDTVELGELNTDKLIF.

In this sample, this clone turned up a few times. A read error likely explains why the TCRdb protein, taken from a much larger clone, differs from this DNA's translation at residue 4; the protein shown is translated from the DNA. In DNA form, the CDR3 reads TGTGCCTGTGGCACCGTAACCCTTCCTACTACCGGGGGTAAACTCATCTTT. Its protein is CACGTVTLPTTGGKLIF. V is TRDV2 and J is TRDJ1; 9 positions agree with TRDD2. The CDR3 runs to 17 residues. Germline V gene data show CDR1 as GEAIGNYY and CDR2 as EKD.

Of note for this clone: It is likely a read error: a sequence one base away is far more abundant. The chain carries TRDV2 and TRDJ1, with D maybe TRDD3 (5 bases). This CDR3 has 14 residues. Germline V gives CDR1 GEAIGNYY, CDR2 EKD. This chain's CDR3 is CARDTVGNTDKLIF. The CDR3 region has the DNA TGTGCCCGTGACACCGTGGGGAACACCGATAAACTCATCTTT.

This clone is medium-sized. This chain joins TRDV2 and TRDJ3, with TRDD3 matching over 8 bases. Germline loops: CDR1 GEAIGNYY, CDR2 EKD. The CDR3 spans 19 residues. Germline trimming cut 1 base from V and 0 bases from J; bases unmatched to any gene: 7. The chain's CDR3 is CACDTMGDFSSWDTRQMFF. The CDR3 DNA follows: TGTGCCTGTGACACAATGGGGGATTTCAGCTCCTGGGACACCCGACAGATGTTTTTC.

In this sample, this clone turned up a few times. A single base is all that separates this from a far larger clone, so a read error is likely. The chain is built from TRDV2 and TRDJ1; unclear D gene. Germline V gene data show CDR1 as GEAIGNYY and CDR2 as EKD. The CDR3 runs 14 residues. The CDR3: CASDKLRDTDKLIF. CDR3 DNA: TGTGCCTCTGACAAACTGAGGGACACCGATAAACTCATCTTT.

This clone qualifies as medium-sized. V gene TRDV2 combines with J gene TRDJ3, with TRDD3 identical over 8 bases. Looked up from germline, CDR1 is GEAIGNYY and CDR2 is EKD. Losses at the gene ends were 1 base for V and 0 bases for J; bases not matched to a gene: 4. CDR3 length equals 18 residues. The CDR3 nucleotides read TGTGCCTGTGACACAGGGGATACCCGCTCCTGGGACACCCGACAGATGTTTTTC. Encoded protein: CACDTGDTRSWDTRQMFF.

This clone has just a few counts. This sequence may be a read error, since a much larger clone differs from it by one base. Other DNA sequences from this sample encode an identical CDR3 as well. The chain uses TRDV2 and TRDJ1; 8 nucleotides match TRDD3. V was clipped by 2 bases and J by 2 bases; unmatched bases: 3. The CDR3 spans 14 residues. Germline V lookup: CDR1 GEAIGNYY, CDR2 EKD. The CDR3 region has the DNA TGTGCCTGTGACATACTGGGGGCTACCGATAAACTCATCTTT. Its protein product is CACDILGATDKLIF.

This clone was found a few times. Given a far larger clone just one base away, this is likely a sequencing read error. This sample includes further DNA sequences coding for the same CDR3. The rearrangement joins TRDV2 to TRDJ1; D unclear. Germline CDR1 reads GEAIGNYY; CDR2 reads EKD. The germline V and J ends were trimmed by 5 bases and 4 bases, with 16 bases remaining between them. CDR3 length: 14 residues. The CDR3 coding sequence is TGTGCCTGTGCAGGAACCGATCGACACGATAAACTCATCTTT. Protein: CACAGTDRHDKLIF.

This clone has just a few counts. A read error likely explains this, since a far larger clone differs by one base. Other DNA sequences in the same sample also yield this CDR3. The chain carries TRDV2 and TRDJ1; 7 bases agree with TRDD3. CDR1 and CDR2 from the germline V gene are GEAIGNYY and EKD. Trimming removed 1 base from V and 0 bases from J; junction bases left unmatched: 7. The CDR3 runs to 16 residues. CDR3 protein: CACDTVLGGNTDKLIF. CDR3 in DNA: TGTGCCTGTGACACAGTGCTGGGGGGTAACACCGATAAACTCATCTTT.

The rearrangement joins TRDV1 to TRDJ1; 10 positions match TRDD3. This CDR3 spans 22 amino acids. Germline V lookup: CDR1 TSWWSYY, CDR2 QGS. J gave up 0 bases and V 5 bases, and 24 bases lay outside the gene matches. The DNA for the CDR3 is TGTGCTCTTGGGAGCATCGCTCCTACAGCTGGGGGATATTTGGTGTACACCGATAAACTCATCTTT. It yields the protein CALGSIAPTAGGYLVYTDKLIF.

Turning to this clone: It may be a read error: a sequence one base away is much more abundant. At the DNA level, this CDR3 is encoded by other sequences in the same sample as well. V gene TRDV2 combines with J gene TRDJ1; 11 bases map to TRDD3. V was pared by 0 bases and J by 2 bases, with 13 bases of the junction left unmatched. Looked up from germline, CDR1 is GEAIGNYY and CDR2 is EKD. The CDR3 is 19 amino acids. The CDR3 coding sequence is TGTGCCTGTGACACCGTTACTGGGGGATATGCGAGGGGGACCGATAAACTCATCTTT. Translated: CACDTVTGGYARGTDKLIF.

For this clone: This may come from a read error, since a much larger clone is one base off. The chain links TRDV2 to TRDJ1; TRDD3 matches at 13 bases. This CDR3 region has 18 residues. Trimming took 4 bases from V and 0 from J; bases not matched to a gene: 10. Germline lookup yields CDR1 GEAIGNYY and CDR2 EKD. The CDR3 DNA follows: TGTGCCTGTGAGCCGGTACTGGGGGATACGGGGAACACCGATAAACTCATCTTT. Its translation is CACEPVLGDTGNTDKLIF.

This clone is deemed medium-sized. CDR3 residues: CACDRLDTDKLIF. The CDR3 DNA reads TGTGCCTGTGATAGACTGGACACCGATAAACTCATCTTT. The chain links TRDV2 to TRDJ1; D is perhaps TRDD3 (5 bases). Germline V gene sequence: CDR1 GEAIGNYY, CDR2 EKD. This CDR3 is built from 13 residues. V was cut by 4 bases and J by 0 bases, with 8 bases left in between.

The sample holds a few counts of this clone. A read error likely explains why the TCRdb protein, taken from a much larger clone, differs from this DNA's translation at residue 9; the protein shown is translated from the DNA. V usage is TRDV2 and J usage is TRDJ3; D remains unclear. The CDR3 has 20 residues. CDR1 GEAIGNYY and CDR2 EKD come from the germline V gene. The ends were cut back, 0 bases at V and 7 bases at J, with 24 bases in the middle. The CDR3 protein is CACDTADLRDTHKDTRQMFF. CDR3 sequence (DNA): TGTGCCTGTGACACCGCAGACCTGCGGGACACGCATAAAGACACCCGACAGATGTTTTTC.

Concerning this clone itself: The protein that TCRdb holds for this DNA derives from a much larger clone and differs from the translated DNA at residue 4, which likely indicates a read error; the protein shown here is translated from the DNA. The chain links TRDV2 to TRDJ1, with 9 bases aligning to TRDD3. Germline trimming cut 5 bases from V and 1 base from J; bases unmatched to any gene: 16. There are 18 residues in the CDR3. CDR1 and CDR2 (germline): GEAIGNYY, EKD. CDR3 DNA sequence: TGTGCCTGTGGCCCCGTTAAATCTGGGGATACGGCCACCGATAAACTCATCTTT. It codes for CACGPVKSGDTATDKLIF.

Concerning this clone itself: TCRdb has a much larger clone's protein, which differs at residue 12 from the translation of this DNA, likely because of a read error; what is shown is the protein translated from the DNA. This chain connects TRDV2 to TRDJ1; the D is unclear. The V end lost 0 bases, the J end lost 0 bases, and 28 bases lay between the germline ends. The CDR3 covers 21 residues. CDR1 and CDR2 (germline): GEAIGNYY, EKD. CDR3 sequence (DNA): TGTGCCTGTGACACCCTCCCCGTTGAGAGTGGGCGGAAACGCCACACCGATAAACTCATCTTT. Residues: CACDTLPVESGRKRHTDKLIF.

As concerns this clone: TCRdb attributes to this sequence the protein of a much larger clone, which differs from the DNA translation at residue 14; a read error is likely, and the protein displayed is translated from the DNA. This sequence joins TRDV2 and TRDJ1, with D possibly TRDD3 on 7 matching bases. This CDR3 region has 20 residues. The germline gives CDR1 GEAIGNYY, CDR2 EKD. V dropped 0 bases and J dropped 1 base, with 26 bases sitting between them. CDR3 DNA sequence: TGTGCCTGTGACACCGTTTCTTTCCTAAAGGCTGGGGGGGTCACCGATAAACTCATCTTT. Translated: CACDTVSFLKAGGVTDKLIF.